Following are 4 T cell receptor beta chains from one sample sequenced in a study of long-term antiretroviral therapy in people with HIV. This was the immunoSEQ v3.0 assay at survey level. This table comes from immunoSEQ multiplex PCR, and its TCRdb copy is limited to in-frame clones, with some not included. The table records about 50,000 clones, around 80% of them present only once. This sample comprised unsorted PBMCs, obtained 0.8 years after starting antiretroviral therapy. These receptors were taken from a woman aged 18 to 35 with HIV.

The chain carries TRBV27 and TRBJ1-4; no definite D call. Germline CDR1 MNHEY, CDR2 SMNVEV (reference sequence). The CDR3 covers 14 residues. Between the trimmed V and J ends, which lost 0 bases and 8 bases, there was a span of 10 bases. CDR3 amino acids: CASSLSRLGEKLFF. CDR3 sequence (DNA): TGTGCCAGCAGTTTATCGAGGTTGGGAGAAAAACTGTTTTTT. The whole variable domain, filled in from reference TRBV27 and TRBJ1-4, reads EAQVTQNPRYLITVTGKKLTVTCSQNMNHEYMSWYRQDPGLGLRQIYYSMNVEVTDKGDVPEGYKVSRKEKRNFPLILESPSPNQTSLYFCASSLSRLGEKLFFGSGTQLSVL.

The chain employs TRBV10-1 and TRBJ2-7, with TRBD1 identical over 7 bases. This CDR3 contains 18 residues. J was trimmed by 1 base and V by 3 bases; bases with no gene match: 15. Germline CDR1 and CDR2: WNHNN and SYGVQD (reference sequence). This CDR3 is CASSDECVGTRGSYEQYF. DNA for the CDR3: TGCGCCAGCAGTGATGAATGTGTCGGCACCAGGGGGTCCTACGAGCAGTACTTC.

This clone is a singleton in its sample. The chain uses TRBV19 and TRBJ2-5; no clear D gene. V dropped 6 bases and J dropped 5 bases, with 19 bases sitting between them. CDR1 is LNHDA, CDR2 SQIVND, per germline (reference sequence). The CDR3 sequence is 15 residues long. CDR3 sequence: CASSRPTLGQETQYF. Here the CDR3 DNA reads TGTGCCAGTAGCCGTCCGACCCTGGGTCAGGAGACCCAGTACTTC.

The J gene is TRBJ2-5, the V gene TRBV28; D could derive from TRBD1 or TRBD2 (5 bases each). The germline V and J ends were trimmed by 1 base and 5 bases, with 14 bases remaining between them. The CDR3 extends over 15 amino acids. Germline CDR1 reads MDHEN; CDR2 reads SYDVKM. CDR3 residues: CASSLFGGRGETQYF. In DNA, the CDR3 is TGTGCCAGCAGTTTATTTGGGGGAAGGGGCGAGACCCAGTACTTC. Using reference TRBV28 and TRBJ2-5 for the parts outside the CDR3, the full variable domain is DVKVTQSSRYLVKRTGEKVFLECVQDMDHENMFWYRQDPGLGLRLIYFSYDVKMKEKGDIPEGYSVSREKKERFSLILESASTNQTSMYLCASSLFGGRGETQYFGPGTRLLVL.